Each of the 31 T cell receptor beta chains below was sequenced from the same sample in a study of blood T cell repertoires in COVID-19. The repertoire was sequenced with immunoSEQ multiplex PCR; TCRdb's copy has only in-frame clones and lacks some. The table shows around 150,000 clones, with around four fifths occurring only once. Material: peripheral blood. The receptor set was obtained from a woman of 80 years or more with active or convalescent COVID-19.

This chain joins TRBV11-2 and TRBJ2-2, with 11 bases identical to TRBD2. The V and J ends lost 5 bases and 0 bases, in that order; junction bases with no gene match: 8. From germline, CDR1 is SGHAT and CDR2 FQNNGV. The CDR3 extends over 18 amino acids. The CDR3 loop is CASSARASGGTNTGELFF. In DNA form, the CDR3 reads TGTGCCAGCAGCGCCCGGGCTAGCGGGGGGACGAACACCGGGGAGCTGTTTTTT.

This clone showed up just a few times. This chain uses TRBV5-4 with TRBJ1-1; 7 bases are a match to TRBD1. Germline V CDR1 and CDR2: SGHNT, YYREEE (reference sequence). V lost 0 bases, J lost 3 bases, and 5 bases stayed unmatched. The CDR3 is made up of 15 amino acids. The CDR3 bases are TGTGCCAGCAGCTTGGAGAGCAGGGGGTACACTGAAGCTTTCTTT. This translates into CASSLESRGYTEAFF.

This clone was seen just once. The V gene is TRBV11-2, the J gene TRBJ2-5, with 12 bases lining up with TRBD1. The CDR3 totals 15 residues. The junction had 7 bases not matched to a gene; V was cut back by 6 bases and J by 5 bases. Germline CDR1 is SGHAT and CDR2 is FQNNGV. CDR3 amino acids: CASRDGTGGLETQYF. The CDR3 nucleotides are TGTGCCAGCAGGGACGGGACAGGGGGCCTCGAGACCCAGTACTTC.

The chain links TRBV27 to TRBJ2-7; D possibly corresponds to TRBD1 (6 bases). The ends were cut back, 2 bases at V and 2 bases at J, with 7 bases in the middle. The CDR3 has 13 amino acids. Looked up from germline, CDR1 is MNHEY and CDR2 is SMNVEV (reference sequence). CDR3 residues: CASSLGQPYEQYF. The CDR3 coding sequence is TGTGCCAGCAGTTTAGGACAGCCCTACGAGCAGTACTTC.

The V and J genes are TRBV19 and TRBJ1-1, with 7 bases lining up with TRBD1. V lost 4 bases and J lost 2; bases outside the gene matches: 10. Germline CDR1 reads LNHDA; CDR2 reads SQIVND (reference sequence). The CDR3 loop spans 16 amino acids. DNA for the CDR3: TGTGCCAGTAGTACAAGGGGGCTCCGGAGAAACACTGAAGCTTTCTTT. Translating gives CASSTRGLRRNTEAFF. The full variable domain, with the rest looked up from reference TRBV19 and TRBJ1-1, is DGGITQSPKYLFRKEGQNVTLSCEQNLNHDAMYWYRQDPGQGLRLIYYSQIVNDFQKGDIAEGYSVSREKKESFPLTVTSAQKNPTAFYLCASSTRGLRRNTEAFFGQGTRLTVV.

This sequence joins TRBV6-6 and TRBJ1-4, with D perhaps TRBD1 (6 bases). V dropped 7 bases and J dropped 5 bases, with 14 bases sitting between them. This CDR3 comprises 14 residues. CDR1 MNHNY and CDR2 SVGAGI come from the germline V gene (reference sequence). In DNA form, the CDR3 reads TGTGCCAGCAAAAAGGACAGACCCAATGAAAAACTGTTTTTT. It translates to CASKKDRPNEKLFF.

The rearrangement links TRBV12-3 or TRBV12-4 to TRBJ2-2; the match to TRBD1 covers 7 bases. The V gene end was trimmed by 7 bases and the J gene end by 6 bases; junction bases not matched to a gene: 5. CDR3 length: 13 residues. CDR3 sequence reads: CASTRDSPGELFF. DNA for the CDR3: TGTGCCAGCACCCGGGACAGCCCCGGGGAGCTGTTTTTT.

A single count supports this clone. This chain uses TRBV5-6 with TRBJ2-6; no firm D call. Deletions cut 1 base from V and 4 bases from J, with 12 bases between. The germline V gene has CDR1 SGHDT and CDR2 YYEEEE. This CDR3 is built from 16 residues. CDR3 in amino acids: CASSLYRHQGANVLTF. The CDR3 DNA sequence: TGTGCCAGCAGCTTGTATCGACATCAAGGGGCCAACGTCCTGACTTTC.

The rearrangement uses TRBV2 and TRBJ1-2, with unresolved D. V was cut by 4 bases and J by 4 bases, with 10 bases left in between. This CDR3 has 13 residues. Germline CDR1 is SNHLY and CDR2 is FYNNEI. CDR3 nucleotide sequence: TGTGCCAGCAGTGTTCTCTCTCTCTATGGCTACACCTTC. Translated, it gives CASSVLSLYGYTF.

The V and J genes are TRBV19 and TRBJ2-7; 7 positions agree with TRBD1. The junction had 0 bases not matched to a gene; V was cut back by 6 bases and J by 1 base. The CDR3 totals 12 residues. The V gene's germline CDR1 is LNHDA and CDR2 SQIVND (reference sequence). The DNA for the CDR3 is TGTGCCAGTAGACAGGGGTCCTACGAGCAGTACTTC. As protein: CASRQGSYEQYF. The whole variable domain, remainder taken from reference TRBV19 and TRBJ2-7, is DGGITQSPKYLFRKEGQNVTLSCEQNLNHDAMYWYRQDPGQGLRLIYYSQIVNDFQKGDIAEGYSVSREKKESFPLTVTSAQKNPTAFYLCASRQGSYEQYFGPGTRLTVT.

The chain uses TRBV19 and TRBJ1-5; weak D call: TRBD1 (6 bases). Trimming removed 1 base from V and 4 bases from J, with 8 bases in between. Germline V CDR1 and CDR2: LNHDA, SQIVND (reference sequence). The CDR3 contains 14 residues. CDR3 in amino acids: CASSIVRGNQPQHF. CDR3 bases: TGTGCCAGTAGTATAGTCAGGGGTAATCAGCCCCAGCATTTT.

The chain's CDR3 is CASSFDRGGTDTQYF. Written as DNA, the CDR3 is TGTGCCAGCAGCTTTGACAGGGGTGGCACAGATACGCAGTATTTT. The V call is TRBV13, the J call TRBJ2-3; TRBD1 matches 8 bases. The CDR3 length is 15 residues. The germline CDR1 and CDR2 sequences are PRHDT and FYEKMQ (reference sequence). V trimming: 3 bases; J trimming: 1 base; junction bases outside the gene matches: 3.

The chain joins TRBV2 to TRBJ2-3; 11 nucleotides agree with TRBD1. There are 15 residues in the CDR3. From germline, CDR1 is SNHLY and CDR2 FYNNEI. Losses at the gene ends were 7 bases for V and 3 bases for J; bases not matched to a gene: 6. The chain's CDR3 is CASNLGTGGTDTQYF. DNA for the CDR3: TGTGCCAGCAATCTAGGGACAGGGGGAACAGATACGCAGTATTTT.

The chain carries TRBV18 and TRBJ2-4; possibly TRBD1 for D (6 bases). The CDR3 runs 12 residues. With 1 base removed from V and 9 bases from J, the gap between germline ends came to 7 bases. Germline V gene data show CDR1 as KGHSH and CDR2 as LQKENI. The DNA for the CDR3 is TGTGCCAGCTCACCACAGGGGGTCATTCAGTACTTC. This codes for CASSPQGVIQYF.

V is TRBV4-3 and J is TRBJ1-1, with TRBD1 as a possible D gene (5 bases). Germline V lookup: CDR1 LGHNA, CDR2 YSLEER. The V end was cut by 0 bases, the J end by 12 bases, with 8 bases between. There are 11 residues in the CDR3. CDR3 amino acids: CASSQDGATFF. CDR3 in DNA: TGCGCCAGCAGCCAAGATGGGGCTACTTTCTTT.

The rearrangement links TRBV7-6 to TRBJ2-3; 11 bases match TRBD2. CDR1 and CDR2 (germline): SGHVS, FNYEAQ. With V trimmed by 5 bases and J by 4 bases, 5 bases remained unmatched. The CDR3 consists of 15 residues. The CDR3 protein is CASSGSGGAADTQYF. DNA for the CDR3: TGTGCCAGCAGCGGTAGCGGGGGGGCCGCAGATACGCAGTATTTT.

The CDR3 nucleotides are TGTGCCAGCAGCTTAGGTGGGGGGGCAATGGAGACCCAGTACTTC. Protein product: CASSLGGGAMETQYF. V is TRBV7-9 and J is TRBJ2-5, with D possibly matching TRBD2 (7 bases). Germline V gene sequence: CDR1 SEHNR, CDR2 FQNEAQ (reference sequence). This CDR3 contains 15 residues. The V and J ends lost 1 base and 5 bases respectively, with 14 bases between them.

CDR3 DNA sequence: TGTGCCATCAGTGAGTCGACAGATGAAGCTTTCTTT. Protein sequence: CAISESTDEAFF. J is TRBJ1-1 and V is TRBV10-3; D might be TRBD1 (5 bases). V lost 0 bases and J 7 bases, leaving 6 bases between the germline ends. CDR1 and CDR2 from the germline V gene are ENHRY and SYGVKD. CDR3 length equals 12 residues.

The sample holds a few counts of this clone. The identical CDR3 is also encoded by other nucleotide sequences in the sample. The rearrangement joins TRBV9 to TRBJ2-1; perhaps TRBD2 as D (5 bases). The CDR3 has 14 residues. V lost 0 bases, J lost 6 bases, and 10 bases lay in between. Per germline, CDR1 SGDLS and CDR2 YYNGEE. DNA of the CDR3: TGTGCCAGCAGCGTAGGAGGGAGCGGCAATGAGCAGTTCTTC. It codes for CASSVGGSGNEQFF.

The gene calls are TRBV6-5 and TRBJ2-3; D is unresolved. The germline CDR1 and CDR2 sequences are MNHEY and SVGAGI. V lost 0 bases to trimming and J lost 6 bases, with 7 bases between them. The CDR3 spans 13 residues. The CDR3 DNA reads TGTGCCAGCAGTTACTCTGCCCGGGATACGCAGTATTTT. As protein: CASSYSARDTQYF.

The V call is TRBV3-1 (or the pseudogene TRBV3-2), the J call TRBJ1-1, with a weak D call TRBD1 (6 bases). With 4 bases removed from V and 0 bases from J, the gap between germline ends came to 12 bases. This CDR3 has 15 residues. In germline, CDR1 is LGHDT, CDR2 YNNKEL (reference sequence). The CDR3 loop is CASSPYGQLNTEAFF. CDR3 nucleotides: TGTGCCAGCAGCCCGTACGGACAGCTGAACACTGAAGCTTTCTTT.

The chain is built from TRBV3-1 (or the pseudogene TRBV3-2) and TRBJ1-1; D is possibly TRBD1 (6 bases). V dropped 1 base and J dropped 5 bases, with 14 bases sitting between them. CDR3 length: 15 amino acids. Germline CDR1 and CDR2: LGHDT and YNNKEL (reference sequence). Written as DNA, the CDR3 is TGTGCCAGCAGCCAAGGATCTACAGGGAGTACTGAAGCTTTCTTT. It encodes CASSQGSTGSTEAFF.

The genes are TRBV7-8 and TRBJ2-3; no clear D. The V and J ends lost 3 bases and 3 bases respectively, with 10 bases between them. The CDR3 has 14 residues. Germline CDR1 reads SGHVS; CDR2 reads FQNEAQ. Written as DNA, the CDR3 is TGTGCCAGCAGCTTCCCCGGGTTGACAGATACGCAGTATTTT. It yields the protein CASSFPGLTDTQYF.

The count of this clone is one. The chain uses TRBV7-9 and TRBJ1-1; TRBD1 agrees at 9 bases. The junction had 6 bases not matched to a gene; V was cut back by 5 bases and J by 5 bases. The CDR3 is made up of 14 amino acids. Germline CDR1 reads SEHNR; CDR2 reads FQNEAQ (reference sequence). CDR3: CASSVDRGDTEAFF. The CDR3 DNA reads TGTGCCAGCAGCGTGGACAGGGGAGATACTGAAGCTTTCTTT.

A single count supports this clone. V usage is TRBV19 and J usage is TRBJ1-5; 12 bases are shared with TRBD1. This CDR3 is 16 amino acids long. The V segment lost 9 bases and the J segment 0 bases; nucleotides outside the gene matches: 6. Germline-derived CDR1 and CDR2 are LNHDA and SQIVND (reference sequence). In nucleotides, the CDR3 is TGTGCCAGCAAGGGACAGGGGGCGAATAGCAATCAGCCCCAGCATTTT. Translation gives CASKGQGANSNQPQHF.

The rearrangement links TRBV11-2 to TRBJ2-7, with 15 bases identical to TRBD2. V dropped 5 bases and J dropped 3; count of bases not matched to a gene: 11. Per the germline V gene, CDR1 is SGHAT and CDR2 is FQNNGV. CDR3 length: 18 residues. Here the CDR3 reads CASSITGTSGGPNYEQYF. Here the CDR3 DNA reads TGTGCCAGCAGCATCACCGGGACTAGCGGGGGGCCAAACTACGAGCAGTACTTC.

This clone was recorded a few times. The chain links TRBV3-1 (or the pseudogene TRBV3-2) to TRBJ1-4; D is ambiguous. Per germline, CDR1 LGHDT and CDR2 YNNKEL (reference sequence). The CDR3 is 17 amino acids. The V end lost 4 bases, the J end lost 8 bases, and 23 bases lay between the germline ends. CDR3 nucleotides: TGTGCCAGCAGCCCCGACACTCGCTATCTGGGCGGGGAAAAACTGTTTTTT. The encoded protein is CASSPDTRYLGGEKLFF.

The chain is built from TRBV5-1 and TRBJ1-1, with D possibly being TRBD1 (5 bases). Looked up from germline, CDR1 is SGHRS and CDR2 is YFSETQ. With 3 bases removed from V and 7 bases from J, the gap between germline ends came to 22 bases. The CDR3 has 16 residues. The CDR3 coding sequence is TGCGCCAGCAGCTATTGGGTGGGGGTAGATAGCGGTGAAGCTTTCTTT. Protein: CASSYWVGVDSGEAFF.

This chain links TRBV5-6 with TRBJ1-1; 9 bases agree with TRBD1. This CDR3 comprises 15 residues. With 4 bases clipped from V and 6 bases from J, the junction kept 10 bases outside the gene matches. Germline V gives CDR1 SGHDT, CDR2 YYEEEE. The CDR3 nucleotides are TGTGCCAGCAGCCGCCGAACCGGGACAGGGTCTGAAGCTTTCTTT. Amino acid sequence: CASSRRTGTGSEAFF.

V gene TRBV6-5 combines with J gene TRBJ1-1; 8 bases fit TRBD1. V shed 6 bases and J 5 bases; nucleotides not matched to a gene: 2. Germline V gene sequence: CDR1 MNHEY, CDR2 SVGAGI. The CDR3 consists of 12 residues. For the CDR3, the DNA is TGTGCCAGCAGAACAGGGGGGACTGAAGCTTTCTTT. Amino acid sequence: CASRTGGTEAFF.

The CDR3 is CASSPHSGANTDTQYF. In DNA form, the CDR3 reads TGTGCCAGCAGCCCCCATAGCGGGGCGAACACAGATACGCAGTATTTT. The gene calls are TRBV3-1 (or the pseudogene TRBV3-2) and TRBJ2-3, with TRBD2 identical over 8 bases. Looked up from germline, CDR1 is LGHDT and CDR2 is YNNKEL (reference sequence). This CDR3 is 16 amino acids long. V lost 4 bases, J lost 2 bases, and 8 bases stayed unmatched.